This T cell receptor (beta chain) was sequenced for a study of CD4+ T cells in melanoma. The germline V gene has CDR1 GTSNPN and CDR2 SVGIG (reference sequence). CDR3 length: 16 residues. V was clipped by 1 base and J by 6 bases; unmatched bases: 11. Only in-frame clones appear in the TCRdb table, and some are missing; sequencing was by immunoSEQ multiplex PCR. The sample gives about 20,000 clones, roughly 80% of which show up once; approximately 5% is in the top ten. The chain uses TRBV30 and TRBJ2-3; 9 bases fit TRBD1. Sequenced input: cells from a culture (not recorded whether cultured in vitro). This clonotype was sampled from a human donor with melanoma. CDR3 region: CAWSGTRTGDRDTQYF. CDR3 DNA sequence: TGTGCCTGGAGTGGGACAAGGACAGGGGACCGGGATACGCAGTATTTT.